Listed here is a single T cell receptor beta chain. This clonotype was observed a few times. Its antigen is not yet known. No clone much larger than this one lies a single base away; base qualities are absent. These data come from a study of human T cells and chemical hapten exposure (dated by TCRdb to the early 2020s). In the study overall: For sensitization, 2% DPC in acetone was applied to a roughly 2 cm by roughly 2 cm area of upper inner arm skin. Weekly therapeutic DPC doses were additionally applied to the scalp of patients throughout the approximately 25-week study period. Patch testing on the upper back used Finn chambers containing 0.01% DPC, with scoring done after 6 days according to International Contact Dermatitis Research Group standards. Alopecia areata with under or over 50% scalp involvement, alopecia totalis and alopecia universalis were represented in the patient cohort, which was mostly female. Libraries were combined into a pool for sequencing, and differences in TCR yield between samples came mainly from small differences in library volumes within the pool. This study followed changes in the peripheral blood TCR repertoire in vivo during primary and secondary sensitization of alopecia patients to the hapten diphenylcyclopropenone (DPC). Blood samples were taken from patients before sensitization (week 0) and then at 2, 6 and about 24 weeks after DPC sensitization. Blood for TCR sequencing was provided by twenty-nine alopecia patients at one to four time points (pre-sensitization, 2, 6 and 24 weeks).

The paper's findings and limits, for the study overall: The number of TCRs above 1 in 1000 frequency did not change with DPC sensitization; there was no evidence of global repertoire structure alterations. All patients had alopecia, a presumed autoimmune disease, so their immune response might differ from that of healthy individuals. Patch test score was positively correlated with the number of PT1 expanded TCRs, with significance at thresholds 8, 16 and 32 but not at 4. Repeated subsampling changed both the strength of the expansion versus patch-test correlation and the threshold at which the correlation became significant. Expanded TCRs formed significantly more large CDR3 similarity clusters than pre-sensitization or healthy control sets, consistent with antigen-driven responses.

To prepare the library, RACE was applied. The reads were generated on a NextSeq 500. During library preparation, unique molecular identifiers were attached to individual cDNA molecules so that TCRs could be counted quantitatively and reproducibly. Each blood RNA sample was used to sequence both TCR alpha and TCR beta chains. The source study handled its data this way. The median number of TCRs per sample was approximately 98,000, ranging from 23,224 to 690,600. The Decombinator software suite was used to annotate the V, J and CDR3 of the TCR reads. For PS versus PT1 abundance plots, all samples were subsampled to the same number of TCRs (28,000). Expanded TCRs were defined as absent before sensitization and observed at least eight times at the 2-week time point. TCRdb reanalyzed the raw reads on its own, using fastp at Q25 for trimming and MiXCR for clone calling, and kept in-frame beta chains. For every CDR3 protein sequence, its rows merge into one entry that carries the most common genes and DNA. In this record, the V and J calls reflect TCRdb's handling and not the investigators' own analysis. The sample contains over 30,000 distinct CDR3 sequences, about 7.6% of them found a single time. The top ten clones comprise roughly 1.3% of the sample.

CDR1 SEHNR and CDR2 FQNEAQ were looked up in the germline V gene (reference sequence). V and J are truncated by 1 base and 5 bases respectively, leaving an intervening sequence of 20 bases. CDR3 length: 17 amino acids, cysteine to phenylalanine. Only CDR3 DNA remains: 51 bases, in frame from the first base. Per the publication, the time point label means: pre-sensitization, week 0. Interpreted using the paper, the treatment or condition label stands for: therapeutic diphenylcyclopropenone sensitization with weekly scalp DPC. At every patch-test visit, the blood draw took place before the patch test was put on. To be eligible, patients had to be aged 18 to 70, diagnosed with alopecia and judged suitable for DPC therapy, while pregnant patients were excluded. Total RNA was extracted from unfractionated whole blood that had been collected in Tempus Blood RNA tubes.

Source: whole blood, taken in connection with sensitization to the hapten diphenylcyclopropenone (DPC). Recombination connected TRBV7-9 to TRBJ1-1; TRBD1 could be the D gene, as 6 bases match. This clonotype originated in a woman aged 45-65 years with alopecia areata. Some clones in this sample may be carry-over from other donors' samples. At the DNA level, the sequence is TGTGCCAGCAGCTTAGAGAGGGGGTTCATGGCGACTACTGAAGCTTTCTTT. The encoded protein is CASSLERGFMATTEAFF.